Detailed here is one T cell receptor (beta chain). Its cognate antigen is unknown. The sample belongs to a study of CD8 T cells in ankylosing spondylitis. Study conclusions and caveats: A motif of roughly eight highly homologous TCR beta variants was seen as apparently characteristic of ankylosing spondylitis blood. CD8+ cells made up the disease-linked clones, which were relatively rare in peripheral blood. Reports of some motif variants in reactive arthritis synovial fluid and blood predate this one. Disease-linked clones reportedly concentrated significantly in matched ankylosing spondylitis synovial fluid.

Germline CDR1 SGHKS, CDR2 YYEKEE (reference sequence). The ends were cut back, 1 base at V and 4 bases at J, with 14 bases in the middle. This CDR3 contains 15 residues. Libraries for TCR beta were made by quantitative 5'-RACE with molecular barcodes. Using its own MiXCR run on the 5' RACE reads, TCRdb lists one record per CDR3 protein. The sample has approximately 540,000 distinct CDR3 sequences; roughly 13% are singletons. The sample was blood, either unsorted or a sorted T cell fraction (not recorded which). The receptor was derived from a male donor with ankylosing spondylitis. The V gene is TRBV5-5, the J gene TRBJ1-1; D is unresolved. CDR3 coding DNA: TGTGCCAGCAGCTTGTCCTCGCAGACGAGCACTGAAGCTTTCTTT. Its protein product is CASSLSSQTSTEAFF.